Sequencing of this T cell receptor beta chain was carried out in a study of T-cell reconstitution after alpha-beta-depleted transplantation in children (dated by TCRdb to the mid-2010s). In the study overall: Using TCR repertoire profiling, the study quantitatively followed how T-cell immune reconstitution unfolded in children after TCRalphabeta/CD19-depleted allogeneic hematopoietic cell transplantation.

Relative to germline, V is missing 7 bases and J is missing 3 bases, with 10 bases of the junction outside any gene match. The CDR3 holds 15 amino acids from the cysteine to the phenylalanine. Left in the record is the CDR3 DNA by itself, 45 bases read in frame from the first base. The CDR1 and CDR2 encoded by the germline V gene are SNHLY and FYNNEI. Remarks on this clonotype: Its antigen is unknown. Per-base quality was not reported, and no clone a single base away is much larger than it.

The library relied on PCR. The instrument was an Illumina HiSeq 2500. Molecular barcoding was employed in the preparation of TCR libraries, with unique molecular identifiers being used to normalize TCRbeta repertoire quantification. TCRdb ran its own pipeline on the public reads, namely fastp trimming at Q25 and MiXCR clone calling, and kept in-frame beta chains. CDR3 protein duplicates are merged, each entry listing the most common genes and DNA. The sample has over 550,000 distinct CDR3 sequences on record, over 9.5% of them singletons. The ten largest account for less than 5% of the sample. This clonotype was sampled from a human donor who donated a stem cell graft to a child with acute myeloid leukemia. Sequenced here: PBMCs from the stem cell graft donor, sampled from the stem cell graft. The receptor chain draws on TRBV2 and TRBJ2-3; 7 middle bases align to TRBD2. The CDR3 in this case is CASNNPGLQTDTQYF. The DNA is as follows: TGTGCCAGCAACAATCCGGGACTACAAACAGATACGCAGTATTTT.